The rows below give T cell receptor beta chains drawn from one sample of a study of T-cell reconstitution after alpha-beta-depleted transplantation in children. TCRdb processed the PCR reads anew with MiXCR; each CDR3 protein has one entry. The profile shows 300,000 to 350,000 distinct CDR3 sequences, roughly 15% of them singletons. Sequenced material: PBMCs, mostly from graft donor cells, taken 360 days after TCRalphabeta/CD19-depleted stem cell transplant. The origin of the receptors is a male patient aged 2-9 years who had a stem cell transplant for acute lymphoblastic leukemia, so the T cells may come from the graft donor. Both conserved end residues are part of each CDR3.

v_gene	j_gene	CDR3aa
TRBV6-5	TRBJ1-6	CASSYSSGSNSPLHF
TRBV12-3/TRBV12-4	TRBJ2-5	CASSLNREKTQYF
TRBV6-5	TRBJ2-3	CASSLGVSGRAERGTQYF
TRBV15	TRBJ2-2	CATSRDFPDSGRVTGELFF
TRBV7-9	TRBJ2-5	CASSLSRGVQETQYF
TRBV20-1	TRBJ2-1	CSAQDRGRSYNEQFF
TRBV10-3	TRBJ2-1	CAINRDRSYNEQFF
TRBV12-3/TRBV12-4	TRBJ1-2	CASSPRGGGYTF
TRBV9	TRBJ2-5	CASSATDRGLETQYF
TRBV4-2	TRBJ2-7	CASSQEDRPYEQYF
TRBV29-1	TRBJ2-1	CSVLGDKQLQFF
TRBV15	TRBJ2-1	CATSRDLAGYEQFF
TRBV6-2/TRBV6-3	TRBJ2-5	CASSYLIPGRETQYF
TRBV12-3/TRBV12-4	TRBJ2-3	CASRSGLAGTDTQYF
TRBV20-1	TRBJ2-1	CRPTATGYHNEQFF
TRBV5-6	TRBJ2-3	CASSAGTSLPLTDTQYF
TRBV29-1	TRBJ2-1	CSVLSGEQFF
TRBV12-3/TRBV12-4	TRBJ1-5	CASSFWGLSNQPQHF
TRBV19	TRBJ2-4	CASSIWSDSVAKNIQYF
TRBV6-2/TRBV6-3	TRBJ2-7	CASSYSVPSGRAGGGQYF
TRBV4-3	TRBJ2-3	CASSRSTLDTQYF
TRBV6-5	TRBJ1-2	CASSYVPGGHGYTF
TRBV25-1	TRBJ2-7	CASSEYIYTRAGTVYEQYF
TRBV11-1	TRBJ2-5	CASRPTPPPLDRGRETQYF
TRBV20-1	TRBJ1-1	CSAARGGMNTEAFF
TRBV29-1	TRBJ2-1	CSVSPSGGYNEQFF
TRBV3-1	TRBJ2-1	CASSQEGGRAYNEQFF
TRBV10-3	TRBJ2-3	CAISDYTDTQYF